These T cell receptor beta chains were read from a single sample in a study of blood T cell repertoires in COVID-19. The assay was immunoSEQ multiplex PCR, and TCRdb's table has in-frame clones only and misses some. The table has 290,000 or so clones, 75% to 85% seen once; the top ten hold less than 6.5%. Sequencing was performed on peripheral blood. Receptors originate from a man between 45 and 60 years old with active or convalescent COVID-19. CDR3s include the opening cysteine and the closing phenylalanine or tryptophan. The order of the fields is V gene, D gene, clone size, J gene, CDR3 DNA, CDR3 protein. The D gene is left open where the match is weak. Expanded clones get a size class; other rows say once, few or many, or leave the size out.

v_gene: TRBV19; d_gene: TRBD2; abundance: NA; j_gene: TRBJ2-5; CDR3nt: TGTGCCAGTAGTATAAGGGAGGGGCTGCAGACCCAGTACTTC; CDR3aa: CASSIREGLQTQYF
v_gene: TRBV19; d_gene: NA; abundance: NA; j_gene: TRBJ1-1; CDR3nt: TGTGCCAGTAGTATCGGTCCATTGGACACTGAAGCTTTCTTT; CDR3aa: CASSIGPLDTEAFF
v_gene: TRBV7-8; d_gene: NA; abundance: NA; j_gene: TRBJ2-1; CDR3nt: TGTGCCAGCAGCCGTTCCCGGGACTCACAAAACAATGAGCAGTTCTTC; CDR3aa: CASSRSRDSQNNEQFF
v_gene: TRBV29-1; d_gene: TRBD1; abundance: NA; j_gene: TRBJ1-2; CDR3nt: TGCAGCGTTCCTGGACAGGGGAATGGCTACACCTTC; CDR3aa: CSVPGQGNGYTF
v_gene: TRBV19; d_gene: TRBD1; abundance: NA; j_gene: TRBJ1-2; CDR3nt: TGTGCCAGCCGGACAGGGGGCAGGTTCTATGGCTACACCTTC; CDR3aa: CASRTGGRFYGYTF
v_gene: TRBV7-2; d_gene: TRBD1; abundance: NA; j_gene: TRBJ1-2; CDR3nt: TGTGCCAGCAGCTCGACAGGGGGCGTTACTAACTATGGCTACACCTTC; CDR3aa: CASSSTGGVTNYGYTF
v_gene: TRBV18; d_gene: TRBD1; abundance: NA; j_gene: TRBJ1-2; CDR3nt: TGTGCCAGCTCACCTGGCCGGGACAGTCATGGCTACACCTTC; CDR3aa: CASSPGRDSHGYTF
v_gene: TRBV13; d_gene: TRBD1; abundance: NA; j_gene: TRBJ1-2; CDR3nt: TGTGCCAGCAGCGGGGCGGACAGGAGGGCCCTCGGCTATGGCTACACCTTC; CDR3aa: CASSGADRRALGYGYTF
v_gene: TRBV11-2; d_gene: NA; abundance: NA; j_gene: TRBJ1-2; CDR3nt: TGTGCCAGCAGCTTACGGGGGGGGAGTGGAAACTATGGCTACACCTTC; CDR3aa: CASSLRGGSGNYGYTF
v_gene: TRBV11-2; d_gene: NA; abundance: NA; j_gene: TRBJ2-7; CDR3nt: TGTGCCAGCAGCGCCGGACAGAGGGTCGACTATACCTACGAGCAGTACTTC; CDR3aa: CASSAGQRVDYTYEQYF
v_gene: TRBV28; d_gene: TRBD2; abundance: once; j_gene: TRBJ2-5; CDR3nt: TGTGCCAGCAGTTTAAGCGGGAGGGCCGAAAAGACCCAGTACTTC; CDR3aa: CASSLSGRAEKTQYF
v_gene: TRBV6-2/TRBV6-3; d_gene: NA; abundance: NA; j_gene: TRBJ1-1; CDR3nt: TGTGCCAGCAGTTACTCGACTAGGGGCAGGGTGGGGACTGAAGCTTTCTTT; CDR3aa: CASSYSTRGRVGTEAFF
v_gene: TRBV28; d_gene: NA; abundance: NA; j_gene: TRBJ1-2; CDR3nt: TGTGCCAGCATTACGACCGGGACAACCTATGGCTACACCTTC; CDR3aa: CASITTGTTYGYTF
v_gene: TRBV15; d_gene: TRBD1; abundance: NA; j_gene: TRBJ1-1; CDR3nt: TGTGCCACCAGCAGAGAAACAGGGGTGGGGACTGAAGCTTTCTTT; CDR3aa: CATSRETGVGTEAFF
v_gene: TRBV7-6; d_gene: TRBD1; abundance: once; j_gene: TRBJ2-7; CDR3nt: TGTGCCAGCAGCTCACGGACAGGGGGGACCTACGAGCAGTACTTC; CDR3aa: CASSSRTGGTYEQYF
v_gene: TRBV6-2/TRBV6-3; d_gene: NA; abundance: NA; j_gene: TRBJ1-3; CDR3nt: TGTGCCAGCAGTCGTTCAGGGGCGGCTGGAAACACCATATATTTT; CDR3aa: CASSRSGAAGNTIYF
v_gene: TRBV14; d_gene: TRBD2; abundance: NA; j_gene: TRBJ2-1; CDR3nt: TGTGCCAGCAGCCAAGCAGCGGGGGGATACAATGAGCAGTTCTTC; CDR3aa: CASSQAAGGYNEQFF
v_gene: TRBV11-2; d_gene: TRBD2; abundance: NA; j_gene: TRBJ2-5; CDR3nt: TGTGCCAGCAGCTCAGGCGTGCTAGCGGGAGGGCCGGAGACCCAGTACTTC; CDR3aa: CASSSGVLAGGPETQYF
v_gene: TRBV5-1; d_gene: TRBD2; abundance: NA; j_gene: TRBJ2-1; CDR3nt: TGCGCCAGCAGCGGCGGGACTAGCGTTGCCTACAATGAGCAGTTCTTC; CDR3aa: CASSGGTSVAYNEQFF
v_gene: TRBV7-2; d_gene: NA; abundance: NA; j_gene: TRBJ2-3; CDR3nt: TGTGCCAGCAGCTTTGGGCAGAATACGCAGTATTTT; CDR3aa: CASSFGQNTQYF
v_gene: TRBV11-2; d_gene: NA; abundance: NA; j_gene: TRBJ1-1; CDR3nt: TGTGCCAGCAGCTTAGAAAGCGGTATCACTGAAGCTTTCTTT; CDR3aa: CASSLESGITEAFF
v_gene: TRBV6-1; d_gene: NA; abundance: once; j_gene: TRBJ1-1; CDR3nt: TGTGCCAGCAGTGAAGCAGCGCAACCTGCTGAAGCTTTCTTT; CDR3aa: CASSEAAQPAEAFF
v_gene: TRBV7-8; d_gene: NA; abundance: NA; j_gene: TRBJ1-3; CDR3nt: TGTGCCAGCAGCTTAATCACAGGGCCTGGAAACACCATATATTTT; CDR3aa: CASSLITGPGNTIYF
v_gene: TRBV18; d_gene: TRBD2; abundance: NA; j_gene: TRBJ2-1; CDR3nt: TGTGCCAGCTCACTCCGGAGCGGGACTTCAAATGAGCAGTTCTTC; CDR3aa: CASSLRSGTSNEQFF
v_gene: TRBV3-1/TRBV3-2; d_gene: NA; abundance: NA; j_gene: TRBJ2-5; CDR3nt: TGTGCCAGCAGCCAAGAACAGGGAGTGGTTGGAGAGACCCAGTACTTC; CDR3aa: CASSQEQGVVGETQYF
v_gene: TRBV6-2/TRBV6-3; d_gene: NA; abundance: NA; j_gene: TRBJ1-2; CDR3nt: TGTGCCAGCAGTCCCAGCCGTGGCGGGGGGACTGGCTACACCTTC; CDR3aa: CASSPSRGGGTGYTF
v_gene: TRBV10-2; d_gene: NA; abundance: NA; j_gene: TRBJ2-3; CDR3nt: TGCGCCAGCAGTGAGAGGGGAAGCGCGGATACGCAGTATTTT; CDR3aa: CASSERGSADTQYF
v_gene: TRBV28; d_gene: NA; abundance: NA; j_gene: TRBJ2-1; CDR3nt: TGTGCCAGCAGTCAACCTAGACAGGCTCTTAGGAGATGGCAGTTCTTC; CDR3aa: CASSQPRQALRRWQFF
v_gene: TRBV30; d_gene: NA; abundance: NA; j_gene: TRBJ2-2; CDR3nt: TGTGCCTGGTCTCAGGGAATCGGGGAGCTGTTTTTT; CDR3aa: CAWSQGIGELFF
v_gene: TRBV10-1; d_gene: TRBD1; abundance: NA; j_gene: TRBJ1-6; CDR3nt: TGCGCCAGCAGTATTCCCGGGACAGGGGACCTGTTCGTAAATTCACCCCTCCACTTT; CDR3aa: CASSIPGTGDLFVNSPLHF
v_gene: TRBV9; d_gene: NA; abundance: NA; j_gene: TRBJ1-1; CDR3nt: TGTGCCAGCAGCGTAAACGGGAACGGTAACATGAACACTGAAGCTTTCTTT; CDR3aa: CASSVNGNGNMNTEAFF
v_gene: TRBV2; d_gene: TRBD1; abundance: NA; j_gene: TRBJ2-5; CDR3nt: TGTGCCAGCAGTCTTGGACAGGGGGAGACCCAGTACTTC; CDR3aa: CASSLGQGETQYF
v_gene: TRBV9; d_gene: NA; abundance: NA; j_gene: TRBJ2-2; CDR3nt: TGTGCCAGCAGCGTAGGACAGGCCGTCACCGGGGAGCTGTTTTTT; CDR3aa: CASSVGQAVTGELFF
v_gene: TRBV29-1; d_gene: NA; abundance: NA; j_gene: TRBJ2-2; CDR3nt: TGCAGCGTTCGGTACACCGGGGAGCTGTTTTTT; CDR3aa: CSVRYTGELFF
v_gene: TRBV30; d_gene: TRBD1; abundance: NA; j_gene: TRBJ1-4; CDR3nt: TGTGCCTGGAGTTACGGGACAGCAAATGAAAAACTGTTTTTT; CDR3aa: CAWSYGTANEKLFF
v_gene: TRBV21-1; d_gene: NA; abundance: few; j_gene: TRBJ2-2; CDR3nt: TGTGCCAGCAGCAAAGCCTGTCAGGGCAAAAACACCGGGGAGCTGTTTTTT; CDR3aa: CASSKACQGKNTGELFF
v_gene: TRBV6-2/TRBV6-3; d_gene: NA; abundance: NA; j_gene: TRBJ1-3; CDR3nt: TGTGCCAGCAGTTATGGAGTTTCTGGAAACACCATATATTTT; CDR3aa: CASSYGVSGNTIYF
v_gene: TRBV5-1; d_gene: NA; abundance: NA; j_gene: TRBJ2-2; CDR3nt: TGCGCCAGCAGTCAACGGGGCACCGGGGAGCTGTTTTTT; CDR3aa: CASSQRGTGELFF
v_gene: TRBV21-1; d_gene: NA; abundance: NA; j_gene: TRBJ1-1; CDR3nt: TGTGCCAGCAGCCCCGGGGGGGGGACAGGGGGCCGGACTGAAGCTTTCTTT; CDR3aa: CASSPGGGTGGRTEAFF
v_gene: TRBV10-3; d_gene: NA; abundance: NA; j_gene: TRBJ1-3; CDR3nt: TGTGCCATCAGTGAGCGGACGGGGGGAAACACCATATATTTT; CDR3aa: CAISERTGGNTIYF
v_gene: TRBV11-2; d_gene: NA; abundance: NA; j_gene: TRBJ1-1; CDR3nt: TGTGCCAGCAGCTCCCCCCGGGGTTTGAACACTGAAGCTTTCTTT; CDR3aa: CASSSPRGLNTEAFF